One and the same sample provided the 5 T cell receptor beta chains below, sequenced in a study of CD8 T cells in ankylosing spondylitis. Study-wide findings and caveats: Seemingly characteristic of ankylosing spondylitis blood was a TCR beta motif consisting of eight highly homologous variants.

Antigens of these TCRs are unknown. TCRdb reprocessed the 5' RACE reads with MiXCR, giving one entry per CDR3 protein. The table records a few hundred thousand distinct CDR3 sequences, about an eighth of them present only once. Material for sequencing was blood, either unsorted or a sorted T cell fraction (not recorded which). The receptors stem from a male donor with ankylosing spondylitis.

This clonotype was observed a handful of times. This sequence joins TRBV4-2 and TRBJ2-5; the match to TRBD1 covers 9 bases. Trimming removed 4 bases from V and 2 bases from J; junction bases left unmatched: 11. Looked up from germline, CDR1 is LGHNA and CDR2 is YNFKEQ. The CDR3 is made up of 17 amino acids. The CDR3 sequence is CASSRPREGQGQETQYF. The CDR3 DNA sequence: TGTGCCAGCAGCCGCCCTAGGGAGGGACAGGGACAAGAGACCCAGTACTTC.

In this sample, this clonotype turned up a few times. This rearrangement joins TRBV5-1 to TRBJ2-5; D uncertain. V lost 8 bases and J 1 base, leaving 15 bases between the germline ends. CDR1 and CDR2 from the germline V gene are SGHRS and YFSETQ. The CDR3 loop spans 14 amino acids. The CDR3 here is CASATGSLQETQYF. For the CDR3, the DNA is TGCGCCAGTGCCACCGGCAGCCTCCAAGAGACCCAGTACTTC.

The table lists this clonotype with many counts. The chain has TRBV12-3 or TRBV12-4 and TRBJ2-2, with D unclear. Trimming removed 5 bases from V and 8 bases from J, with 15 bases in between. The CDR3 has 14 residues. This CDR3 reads CASSPPAHSGELFF. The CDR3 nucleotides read TGTGCCAGCAGTCCCCCGGCCCATAGTGGGGAGCTGTTTTTT.

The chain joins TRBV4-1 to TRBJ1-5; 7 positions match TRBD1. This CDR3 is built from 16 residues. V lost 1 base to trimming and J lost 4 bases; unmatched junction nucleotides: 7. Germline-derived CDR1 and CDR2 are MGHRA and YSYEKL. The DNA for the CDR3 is TGCGCCAGCAGCCAAGTAACGGGACAGATAAATCAGCCCCAGCATTTT. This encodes CASSQVTGQINQPQHF.

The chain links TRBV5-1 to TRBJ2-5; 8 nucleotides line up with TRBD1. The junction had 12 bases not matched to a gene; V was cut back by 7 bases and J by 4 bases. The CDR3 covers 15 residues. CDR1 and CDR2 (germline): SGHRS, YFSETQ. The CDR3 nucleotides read TGCGCCAGCGGAAACCGGGCAGGGGGCTTAGAGACCCAGTACTTC. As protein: CASGNRAGGLETQYF. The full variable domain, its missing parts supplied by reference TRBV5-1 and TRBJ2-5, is KAGVTQTPRYLIKTRGQQVTLSCSPISGHRSVSWYQQTPGQGLQFLFEYFSETQRNKGNFPGRFSGRQFSNSRSEMNVSTLELGDSALYLCASGNRAGGLETQYFGPGTRLLVL.